This T cell receptor beta chain emerged from a study of CD8 T cells in Susac syndrome. RNA amounts of roughly 0.45 to 1 ug underwent reverse transcription with random hexamers. MiXCR, applied by TCRdb to the immunoSEQ multiplex PCR reads, yields one record per CDR3 protein. The table records a few hundred thousand distinct CDR3 sequences, 75% to 85% of them present only once. Per germline, CDR1 PRHDT and CDR2 FYEKMQ (reference sequence). This CDR3 has 15 residues. Trimming removed 6 bases from V and 8 bases from J; junction bases left unmatched: 12. This rearrangement joins TRBV13 to TRBJ2-1; 8 bases map to TRBD2. The clonotype comes from a human donor with multiple sclerosis. Sequencing was carried out using CD8+ T cells from PBMCs. In DNA form, the CDR3 reads TGTGCCAGCAGTGACGTAGCGGGAAAGGATGATGAGCAGTTCTTC. It encodes CASSDVAGKDDEQFF.